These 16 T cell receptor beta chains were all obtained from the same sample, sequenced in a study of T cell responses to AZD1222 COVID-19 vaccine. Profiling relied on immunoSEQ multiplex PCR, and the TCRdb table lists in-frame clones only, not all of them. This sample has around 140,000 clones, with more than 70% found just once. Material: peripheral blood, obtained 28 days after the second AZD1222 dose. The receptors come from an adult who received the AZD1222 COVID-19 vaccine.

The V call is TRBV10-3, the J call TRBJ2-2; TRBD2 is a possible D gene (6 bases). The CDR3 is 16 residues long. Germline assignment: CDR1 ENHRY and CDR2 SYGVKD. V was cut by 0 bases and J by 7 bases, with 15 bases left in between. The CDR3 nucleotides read TGTGCCATCAGTGAGTCTAGCGGACTTGGTAGCGGGGAGCTGTTTTTT. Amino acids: CAISESSGLGSGELFF.

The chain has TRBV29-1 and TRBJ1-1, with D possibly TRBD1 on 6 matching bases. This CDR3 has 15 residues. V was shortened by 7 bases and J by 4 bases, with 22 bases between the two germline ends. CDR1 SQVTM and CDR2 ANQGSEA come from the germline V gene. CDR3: CSAGPQRGRSTEAFF. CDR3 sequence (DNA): TGCAGCGCCGGCCCACAGCGGGGGCGAAGCACTGAAGCTTTCTTT.

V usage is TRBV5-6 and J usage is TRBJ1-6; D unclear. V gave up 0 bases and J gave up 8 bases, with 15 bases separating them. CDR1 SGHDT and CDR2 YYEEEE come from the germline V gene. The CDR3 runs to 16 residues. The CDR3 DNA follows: TGTGCCAGCAGCTTGGAAGGTGGTAGTTTGGATTCACCCCTCCACTTT. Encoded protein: CASSLEGGSLDSPLHF.

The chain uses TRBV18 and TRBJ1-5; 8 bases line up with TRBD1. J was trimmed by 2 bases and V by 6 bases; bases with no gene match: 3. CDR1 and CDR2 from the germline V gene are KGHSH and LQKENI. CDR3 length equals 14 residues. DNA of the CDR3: TGTGCCAGCTCTCCGGACAGGGGCAATCAGCCCCAGCATTTT. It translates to CASSPDRGNQPQHF.

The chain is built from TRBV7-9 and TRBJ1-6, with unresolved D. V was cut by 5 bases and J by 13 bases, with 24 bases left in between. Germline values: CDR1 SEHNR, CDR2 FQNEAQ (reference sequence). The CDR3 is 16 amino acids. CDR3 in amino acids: CASSPPLAGSEFPLHF. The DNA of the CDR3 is TGTGCCAGCAGCCCACCCCTGGCGGGGAGCGAATTTCCCCTCCACTTT.

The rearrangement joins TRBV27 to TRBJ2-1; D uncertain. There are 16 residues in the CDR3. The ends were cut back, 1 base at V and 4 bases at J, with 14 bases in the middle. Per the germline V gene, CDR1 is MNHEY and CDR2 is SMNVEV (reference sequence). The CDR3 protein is CASSLYPLTGYNEQFF. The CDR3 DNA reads TGTGCCAGCAGTTTATACCCCTTGACGGGTTACAATGAGCAGTTCTTC.

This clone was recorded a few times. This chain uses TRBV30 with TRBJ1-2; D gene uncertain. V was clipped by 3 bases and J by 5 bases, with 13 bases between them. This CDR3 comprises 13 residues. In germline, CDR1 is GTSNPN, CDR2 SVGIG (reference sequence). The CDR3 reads CAWSDPGTYGYTF. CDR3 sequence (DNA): TGTGCCTGGAGCGACCCAGGTACTTATGGCTACACCTTC.

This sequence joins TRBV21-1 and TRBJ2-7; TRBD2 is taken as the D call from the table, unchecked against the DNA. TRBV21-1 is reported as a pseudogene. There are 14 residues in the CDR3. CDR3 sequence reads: CASTQGLSSYEQYF. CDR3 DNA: TGTGCCAGCACCCAAGGACTATCCTCCTACGAGCAGTACTTC.

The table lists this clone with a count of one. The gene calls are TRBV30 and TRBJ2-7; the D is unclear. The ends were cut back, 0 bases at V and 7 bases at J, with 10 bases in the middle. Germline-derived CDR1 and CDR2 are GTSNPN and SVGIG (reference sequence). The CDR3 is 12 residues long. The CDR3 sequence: CAWSVPRAEQYF. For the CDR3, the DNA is TGTGCCTGGAGTGTACCTCGGGCAGAGCAGTACTTC. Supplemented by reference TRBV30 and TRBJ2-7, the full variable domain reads SQTIHQWPATLVQPVGSPLSLECTVEGTSNPNLYWYRQAAGRGLQLLFYSVGIGQISSEVPQNLSASRPQDRQFILSSKKLLLSDSGFYLCAWSVPRAEQYFGPGTRLTVT.

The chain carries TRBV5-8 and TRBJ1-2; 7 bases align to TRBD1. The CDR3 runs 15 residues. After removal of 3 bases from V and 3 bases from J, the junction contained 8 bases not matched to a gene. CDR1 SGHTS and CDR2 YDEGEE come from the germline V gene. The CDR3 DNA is TGTGCCAGCAGCTATTGGGCTGACAGGGACTATGGCTACACCTTC. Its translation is CASSYWADRDYGYTF. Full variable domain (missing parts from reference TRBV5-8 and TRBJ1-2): EAGVTQSPTHLIKTRGQQATLRCSPISGHTSVYWYQQALGLGLQFLLWYDEGEERNRGNFPPRFSGRQFPNYSSELNVNALELEDSALYLCASSYWADRDYGYTFGSGTRLTVV.

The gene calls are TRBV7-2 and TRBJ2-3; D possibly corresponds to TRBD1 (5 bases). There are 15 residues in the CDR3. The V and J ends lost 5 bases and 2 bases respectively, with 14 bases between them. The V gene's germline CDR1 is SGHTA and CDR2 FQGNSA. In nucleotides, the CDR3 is TGTGCCAGCAGCAGAAGGACACCCGACACAGATACGCAGTATTTT. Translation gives CASSRRTPDTDTQYF.

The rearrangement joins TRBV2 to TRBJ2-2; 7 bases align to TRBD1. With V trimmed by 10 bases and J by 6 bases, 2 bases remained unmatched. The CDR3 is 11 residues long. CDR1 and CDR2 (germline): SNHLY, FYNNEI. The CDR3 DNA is TGTGCCACCCAGGGGGCCGGGGAGCTGTTTTTT. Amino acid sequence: CATQGAGELFF.

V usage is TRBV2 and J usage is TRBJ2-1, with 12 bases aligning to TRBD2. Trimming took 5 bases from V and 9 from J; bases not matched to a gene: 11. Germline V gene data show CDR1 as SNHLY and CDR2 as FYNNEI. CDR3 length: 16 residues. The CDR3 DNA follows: TGTGCCAGCAGTCGAAGACCTAGCGGGAGGGCGGCTGAGCAGTTCTTC. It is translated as CASSRRPSGRAAEQFF.

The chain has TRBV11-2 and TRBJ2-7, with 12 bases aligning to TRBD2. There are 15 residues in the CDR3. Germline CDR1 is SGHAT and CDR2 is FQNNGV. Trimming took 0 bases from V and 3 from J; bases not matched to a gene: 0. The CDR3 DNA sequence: TGTGCCAGCAGCTTAGAACTAGCGGGAGGCTACGAGCAGTACTTC. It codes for CASSLELAGGYEQYF.

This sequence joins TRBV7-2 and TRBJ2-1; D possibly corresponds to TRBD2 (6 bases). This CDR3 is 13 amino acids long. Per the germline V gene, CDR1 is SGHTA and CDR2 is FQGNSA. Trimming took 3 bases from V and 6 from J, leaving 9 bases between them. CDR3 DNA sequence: TGTGCCAGCAGCTTTGGACTAATCAATGAGCAGTTCTTC. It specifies CASSFGLINEQFF. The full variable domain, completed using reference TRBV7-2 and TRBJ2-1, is GAGVSQSPSNKVTEKGKDVELRCDPISGHTALYWYRQSLGQGLEFLIYFQGNSAPDKSGLPSDRFSAERTGGSVSTLTIQRTQQEDSAVYLCASSFGLINEQFFGPGTRLTVL.

CDR3 bases: TGTGCCAGCAGCTTGGAAGGGCTTGGGGAGACCCAGTACTTC. It yields the protein CASSLEGLGETQYF. The J gene is TRBJ2-5, the V gene TRBV5-4; D ambiguous. This CDR3 is 14 amino acids long. The V and J ends lost 0 bases and 5 bases respectively, with 11 bases between them. Germline lookup yields CDR1 SGHNT and CDR2 YYREEE (reference sequence).